A single sample is the source of the 29 T cell receptor beta chains below, sequenced in a study of T-cell memory formation after mild COVID-19. Via MiXCR, TCRdb re-called the 5' RACE reads, giving one row per CDR3 protein. Of 350,000 to 500,000 distinct CDR3 sequences in the sample, under 20% were seen once. Source material: PBMCs or a T cell subset sorted from them (not recorded which). All receptors derive from a man younger than 30 who had mild COVID-19 (a few samples of this study predate the infection). Cell type and time point are not known.

This clonotype has at least ten counts. The V call is TRBV4-3, the J call TRBJ2-7; 7 positions agree with TRBD1. V lost 1 base and J lost 4; bases outside the gene matches: 4. CDR1 LGHNA and CDR2 YSLEER come from the germline V gene. This CDR3 has 14 amino acids. CDR3 DNA sequence: TGCGCCAGCAGCCAAGGACAGGGAGATTACGAGCAGTACTTC. Its protein is CASSQGQGDYEQYF.

This clonotype was seen a handful of times. V is TRBV24-1 and J is TRBJ1-2; 8 bases align to TRBD1. This CDR3 region has 15 residues. Germline V CDR1 and CDR2: KGHDR, SFDVKD. V trimming: 3 bases; J trimming: 5 bases; junction bases outside the gene matches: 7. The CDR3 coding sequence is TGTGCCACCAGTGATCCCGGACAGGGTAGTTATGGCTACACCTTC. This gives the protein CATSDPGQGSYGYTF.

At least ten counts were recorded for this clonotype. The rearrangement links TRBV5-5 to TRBJ2-5; TRBD1 aligns across 8 bases. The CDR3 spans 14 residues. J was trimmed by 1 base and V by 5 bases; bases with no gene match: 4. The germline gives CDR1 SGHKS, CDR2 YYEKEE (reference sequence). Here the CDR3 DNA reads TGTGCCAGCAGTTTACAGGGGGGCCAAGAGACCCAGTACTTC. Translating it yields CASSLQGGQETQYF.

This rearrangement joins TRBV6-5 to TRBJ2-7; D may correspond to TRBD1 or TRBD2 (6 bases each). Germline V gives CDR1 MNHEY, CDR2 SVGAGI. The CDR3 totals 15 residues. V lost 0 bases and J 4 bases, leaving 13 bases between the germline ends. DNA for the CDR3: TGTGCCAGCAGTTACTCGATTGGGGGGCAGTACGAGCAGTACGTC. Amino acid sequence: CASSYSIGGQYEQYV.

Only a few counts were recorded for this clonotype. The rearrangement links TRBV18 to TRBJ1-1; TRBD1 matches at 10 bases. Germline V gene sequence: CDR1 KGHSH, CDR2 LQKENI. Trimming took 1 base from V and 3 from J; bases not matched to a gene: 5. This CDR3 has 16 amino acids. The CDR3 nucleotides read TGTGCCAGCTCACCACTACCGGGACAGGGGTACACTGAAGCTTTCTTT. Amino acids: CASSPLPGQGYTEAFF.

This clonotype was seen a handful of times. This chain links TRBV6-5 with TRBJ1-1, with D possibly TRBD1 on 5 matching bases. The length of the CDR3 is 14 residues. Germline CDR1 is MNHEY and CDR2 is SVGAGI. The ends were cut back, 5 bases at V and 0 bases at J, with 10 bases in the middle. In DNA, the CDR3 is TGTGCCAGCAGTCAGAGACAGTTGAACACTGAAGCTTTCTTT. This codes for CASSQRQLNTEAFF.

This clonotype turned up a few times. This sequence joins TRBV20-1 and TRBJ1-3; D uncertain. Germline assignment: CDR1 DFQATT and CDR2 SNEGSKA (reference sequence). The CDR3 sequence is 14 residues long. V was shortened by 5 bases and J by 0 bases, with 11 bases between the two germline ends. CDR3: CSAFDRRSGNTIYF. For the CDR3, the DNA is TGCAGTGCTTTCGACCGCCGCTCTGGAAACACCATATATTTT.

This clonotype was seen a few times. This chain links TRBV12-3 or TRBV12-4 with TRBJ1-1; a possible D gene is TRBD1 (5 bases). This CDR3 has 11 residues. V gave up 3 bases and J gave up 11 bases, with 10 bases separating them. The CDR3 DNA follows: TGTGCCAGCAGTTTTGGGGCATTCGCTTTCTTT. Translating gives CASSFGAFAFF.

This sequence joins TRBV12-3 or TRBV12-4 and TRBJ2-3, with 7 bases fitting TRBD2. The CDR3 consists of 16 residues. J lost 2 bases, V lost 6 bases, and 11 bases had no gene match. CDR3 region: CASSKTSWGLTDTQYF. CDR3 sequence (DNA): TGTGCCAGCAGCAAGACTAGCTGGGGCCTCACAGATACGCAGTATTTT.

This clonotype was seen only a few times. The CDR3 sequence: CASSDPGDTDTQYF. The CDR3 DNA reads as TGTGCCAGTAGTGATCCAGGGGACACAGATACGCAGTATTTT. The genes are TRBV6-5 and TRBJ2-3; TRBD1 is a possible D gene (6 bases). Germline loops: CDR1 MNHEY, CDR2 SVGAGI. The V and J ends lost 9 bases and 2 bases respectively, with 15 bases between them. This CDR3 comprises 14 residues.

Only a few counts were recorded for this clonotype. CDR3: CSAVQGAWAFF. CDR3 DNA: TGCAGTGCTGTTCAGGGGGCGTGGGCTTTCTTT. This chain connects TRBV20-1 to TRBJ1-1, with 8 bases fitting TRBD1. The CDR3 covers 11 residues. The germline V gene has CDR1 DFQATT and CDR2 SNEGSKA (reference sequence). V gave up 5 bases and J gave up 11 bases; unmatched junction bases: 7.

The genes are TRBV24-1 and TRBJ2-2, with D perhaps matching TRBD1 or TRBD2 (5 bases each). CDR1 and CDR2 (germline): KGHDR, SFDVKD. V was clipped by 4 bases and J by 6 bases, with 11 bases between them. The CDR3 spans 14 residues. Here the CDR3 reads CATSEKGRAGELFF. The CDR3 region has the DNA TGTGCCACCAGTGAGAAGGGGCGGGCCGGGGAGCTGTTTTTT.

The V gene is TRBV6-2 or TRBV6-3, the J gene TRBJ2-1; TRBD2 agrees at 13 bases. The trim removed 5 bases at V and 2 bases at J, leaving 6 bases unmatched. The CDR3 runs 17 residues. Germline V gene lookup returns CDR1 MNHEY and CDR2 SVGEGT. The CDR3 spells CASSPGLAGTTYNEQFF. The CDR3, as DNA: TGTGCCAGCAGTCCGGGACTAGCGGGGACCACCTACAATGAGCAGTTCTTC.

This clonotype was seen a handful of times. The chain combines TRBV5-5 with TRBJ2-7; 7 positions match TRBD2. CDR1 is SGHKS, CDR2 YYEKEE, per germline (reference sequence). The length of the CDR3 is 16 residues. J was trimmed by 1 base and V by 4 bases; bases with no gene match: 11. CDR3: CASSPGLGVLSYEQYV. CDR3 bases: TGTGCCAGCAGCCCCGGACTAGGAGTCCTTTCCTACGAGCAGTACGTC.

In this sample, this clonotype turned up many times. This chain uses TRBV28 with TRBJ1-1; possible D gene TRBD1, 5 bases. V was pared by 1 base and J by 8 bases, with 11 bases between. The germline V gene has CDR1 MDHEN and CDR2 SYDVKM. This CDR3 contains 13 residues. The CDR3, as DNA: TGTGCCAGCAGTTTATCCCGCGGGGGGGAAGCTTTCTTT. This encodes CASSLSRGGEAFF.

The gene calls are TRBV7-2 and TRBJ2-5; 10 bases line up with TRBD1. The CDR3 runs to 16 residues. Trimming cost V 5 bases and J 2 bases; bases outside gene matches: 8. Germline CDR1 SGHTA, CDR2 FQGNSA. The CDR3 coding sequence is TGTGCCAGCAGCCGCGACAGGGGGCAGGGGCAAGAGACCCAGTACTTC. Its protein is CASSRDRGQGQETQYF.

The rearrangement joins TRBV6-5 to TRBJ1-2; weak D call: TRBD1 (6 bases). The CDR3 spans 13 residues. The germline V gene encodes CDR1 MNHEY and CDR2 SVGAGI. Trimming took 1 base from V and 7 from J, leaving 10 bases between them. The CDR3 is CASSYLTGVGYTF. In DNA, the CDR3 is TGTGCCAGCAGTTACTTGACAGGAGTTGGCTACACCTTC.

This chain uses TRBV29-1 with TRBJ2-7, with 9 bases lining up with TRBD1. After removal of 0 bases from V and 6 bases from J, the junction contained 9 bases not matched to a gene. The CDR3 loop spans 15 amino acids. Germline V gives CDR1 SQVTM, CDR2 ANQGSEA. CDR3 bases: TGCAGCGTTGAAGAGCCCCCGGGACAGGGTGGCGAGCAGTACTTC. Translation gives CSVEEPPGQGGEQYF.

The chain combines TRBV6-1 with TRBJ2-3, with D perhaps matching TRBD2 (5 bases). Trimming pared 7 bases from V and 0 bases from J, leaving 20 bases between. Germline-derived CDR1 and CDR2 are MNHNS and SASEGT. This CDR3 has 17 residues. DNA for the CDR3: TGTGCCAGCAATCATCTGAGCGGATTCACTAGCACAGATACGCAGTATTTT. Translated: CASNHLSGFTSTDTQYF.

A few counts support this clonotype. An end of the junction differs from the germline gene, which may be a read error. The chain joins TRBV6-6 to TRBJ2-7; 12 nucleotides align to TRBD1. Germline assignment: CDR1 MNHNY and CDR2 SVGAGI (reference sequence). The length of the CDR3 is 13 residues. This CDR3 is CASNMLSGTGGFF. The CDR3 region has the DNA TGTGCCAGCAACATGCTATCCGGGACAGGGGGCTTCTTC.

The rearrangement links TRBV19 to TRBJ2-1; 10 nucleotides align to TRBD2. The CDR3 is 16 amino acids. Germline V lookup: CDR1 LNHDA, CDR2 SQIVND (reference sequence). V lost 2 bases and J lost 7; bases outside the gene matches: 8. The CDR3 is CASSISLAGVANEQFF. DNA for the CDR3: TGTGCCAGTAGTATAAGCCTAGCGGGGGTGGCGAATGAGCAGTTCTTC.

This clonotype was counted between two and nine times. The V call is TRBV7-3, the J call TRBJ1-4, with 10 bases lining up with TRBD1. Germline CDR1 reads SGHTA; CDR2 reads FQGTGA. This CDR3 is built from 13 residues. With 5 bases clipped from V and 11 bases from J, the junction kept 5 bases outside the gene matches. Written as DNA, the CDR3 is TGTGCCAGCAGCCAAGGACAGGGGGAGAAACTGTTTTTT. Its protein is CASSQGQGEKLFF. Based on the CDR3 plus reference TRBV7-3 and TRBJ1-4, the full variable domain is GAGVSQTPSNKVTEKGKYVELRCDPISGHTALYWYRQSLGQGPEFLIYFQGTGAADDSGLPNDRFFAVRPEGSVSTLKIQRTERGDSAVYLCASSQGQGEKLFFGSGTQLSVL.

This clonotype was seen a handful of times. The CDR3: CASSLRVAGGLPQETQYF. The CDR3 bases are TGTGCCAGCAGCTTAAGAGTAGCGGGGGGGTTACCACAAGAGACCCAGTACTTC. The V and J genes are TRBV7-6 and TRBJ2-5, with TRBD2 identical over 11 bases. The CDR3 is 18 amino acids. V trimming: 2 bases; J trimming: 2 bases; junction bases outside the gene matches: 10. Germline V gene sequence: CDR1 SGHVS, CDR2 FNYEAQ.

The gene calls are TRBV5-4 and TRBJ2-7, with 10 bases matching TRBD2. The CDR3 has 16 residues. Germline assignment: CDR1 SGHNT and CDR2 YYREEE (reference sequence). The J segment lost 2 bases and the V segment lost 4 bases, leaving 9 bases of the junction unmatched. This CDR3 reads CASSARLAGATYEQYV. The CDR3 coding sequence is TGTGCCAGCAGCGCCCGTCTAGCGGGGGCGACCTACGAGCAGTACGTC.

The CDR3 DNA follows: TGTGCCAGCAGCCATCCAGGTCGTCACACCGGGGAGCTGTTTTTT. Its protein product is CASSHPGRHTGELFF. The chain recombines TRBV4-2 with TRBJ2-2; D not certain. CDR3 length equals 15 residues. Germline CDR1 reads LGHNA; CDR2 reads YNFKEQ. Trimming took off 3 bases at V and 3 bases at J, with 11 bases between the two ends.

V gene TRBV10-3 combines with J gene TRBJ1-1, with 9 bases lining up with TRBD1. Unmatched junction bases numbered 6, after V lost 8 bases and J lost 8 bases. Germline assignment: CDR1 ENHRY and CDR2 SYGVKD. The CDR3 consists of 12 residues. CDR3 nucleotides: TGTGCCATCTCTGACAGGGGGGGCGAAGCTTTCTTT. Translated: CAISDRGGEAFF.

The rearrangement joins TRBV29-1 to TRBJ1-1; D is ambiguous. V lost 4 bases and J 8 bases, leaving 20 bases between the germline ends. The CDR3 is 14 residues long. Germline CDR1 SQVTM, CDR2 ANQGSEA. CDR3 region: CSVVGLFRVSEAFF. In DNA, the CDR3 is TGCAGCGTTGTCGGCCTGTTTCGGGTAAGCGAAGCTTTCTTT. The whole variable domain, filled in from reference TRBV29-1 and TRBJ1-1, reads SAVISQKPSRDICQRGTSLTIQCQVDSQVTMMFWYRQQPGQSLTLIATANQGSEATYESGFVIDKFPISRPNLTFSTLTVSNMSPEDSSIYLCSVVGLFRVSEAFFGQGTRLTVV.

There are a few counts of this clonotype. The rearrangement joins TRBV6-5 to TRBJ1-2; D call uncertain. V was shortened by 2 bases and J by 6 bases, with 16 bases between the two germline ends. Germline CDR1 and CDR2: MNHEY and SVGAGI. This CDR3 region has 15 residues. The CDR3 bases are TGTGCCAGCAGTTACCGAAAAGACGGGTGGGATGGCTACACCTTC. As protein: CASSYRKDGWDGYTF.

This clonotype was seen only a few times. The chain carries TRBV7-8 and TRBJ2-1; TRBD2 aligns across 9 bases. With V trimmed by 4 bases and J by 7 bases, 2 bases remained unmatched. This CDR3 has 13 residues. Germline V lookup: CDR1 SGHVS, CDR2 FQNEAQ. CDR3 residues: CASSSAGGNEQFF. The CDR3 region has the DNA TGTGCCAGCAGCTCCGCGGGGGGGAATGAGCAGTTCTTC.